The source of this T cell receptor (beta chain) is a study of human T cells and chemical hapten exposure. Study-level background: On the upper back, patch tests were applied with 0.01% DPC and read at 6 days.

Using its own MiXCR run on the RACE reads, TCRdb lists one record per CDR3 protein. The sample yields 50,000 or so distinct CDR3 sequences, 9.9% seen once. CDR3 length: 16 amino acids. The germline CDR1 and CDR2 sequences are SNHLY and FYNNEI. V lost 7 bases, J lost 1 base, and 9 bases stayed unmatched. Time point specified: patch test 3, about 24 weeks after DPC sensitization. The treatment denotes: therapeutic diphenylcyclopropenone sensitization with weekly scalp DPC. This specimen was whole blood, taken in connection with sensitization to the hapten diphenylcyclopropenone (DPC). The chain links TRBV2 to TRBJ2-2; the match to TRBD2 covers 7 bases. This TCR derives from a woman between 40 and 55 years old with alopecia areata. Some clones in this sample may be carry-over from other donors' samples. CDR3 amino acids: CASIGRSGENTGELFF. CDR3 sequence (DNA): TGTGCCAGCATCGGCAGGAGCGGGGAGAACACCGGGGAGCTGTTTTTT.